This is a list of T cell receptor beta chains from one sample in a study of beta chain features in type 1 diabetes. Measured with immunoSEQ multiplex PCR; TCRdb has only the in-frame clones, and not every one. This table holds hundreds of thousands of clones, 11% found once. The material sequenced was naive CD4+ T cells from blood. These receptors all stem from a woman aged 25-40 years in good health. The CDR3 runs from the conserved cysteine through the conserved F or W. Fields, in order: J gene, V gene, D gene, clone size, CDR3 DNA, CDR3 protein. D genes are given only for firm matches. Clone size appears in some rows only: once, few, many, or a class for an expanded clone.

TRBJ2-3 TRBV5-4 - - TGTGCCAGCAGCTTTACGGCCCTAGGCCCAGATACGCAGTATTTT CASSFTALGPDTQYF
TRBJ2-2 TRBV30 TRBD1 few TGTGCCTGGAGTAAAGGGGGCCACACCGGGGAGCTGTTTTTT CAWSKGGHTGELFF
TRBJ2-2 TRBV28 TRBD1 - TGTGCCAGCCAATGGCCAGGGGGAGCGAACACCGGGGAGCTGTTTTTT CASQWPGGANTGELFF
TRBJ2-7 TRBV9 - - TGTGCCAGCAGCGTAGACACCTTGAAGGAGCAGTACTTC CASSVDTLKEQYF
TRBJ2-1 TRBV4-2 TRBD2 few TGTGCCAGCAGCCAATTAGCGGGAGGGGTGTCCTACAATGAGCAGTTCTTC CASSQLAGGVSYNEQFF
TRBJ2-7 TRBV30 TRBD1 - TGTGCCTGGAGTTCCAGTAGACAGGGGGCGAAGTACGAGCAGTACTTC CAWSSSRQGAKYEQYF
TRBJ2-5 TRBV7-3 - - TGTGCCAGCAGCTTAGGATACTCTAGCGCCGGCGGAGAGACCCAGTACTTC CASSLGYSSAGGETQYF
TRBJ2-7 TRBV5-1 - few TGCGCCAGCAGCTCGTCGGGAGAGATCTACGAGCAGTACTTC CASSSSGEIYEQYF
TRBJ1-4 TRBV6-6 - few TGTGCCAGCAGTGGGACTGGGACTAATGAAAAACTGTTTTTT CASSGTGTNEKLFF
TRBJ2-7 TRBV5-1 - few TGCGCCAGCAGCTCAACAGGGCAAAGCTCCTACGAGCAGTACTTC CASSSTGQSSYEQYF
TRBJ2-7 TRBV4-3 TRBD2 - TGCGCCAGCAGCCAGATCCAAACTAGCGGCTACGAGCAGTACTTC CASSQIQTSGYEQYF
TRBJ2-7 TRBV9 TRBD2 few TGTGCCAGCAGCGTAGGTGCTAGCGGGAGGGCTTACGAGCAGTACTTC CASSVGASGRAYEQYF
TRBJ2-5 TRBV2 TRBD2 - TGTGCCAGCAGTGAAAGCTTAGCGGGAGGTGTTGAGACCCAGTACTTC CASSESLAGGVETQYF
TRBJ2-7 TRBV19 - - TGTGCCAGTAGTATAAGCAAGGAGGAAGTCTACGAGCAGTACTTC CASSISKEEVYEQYF
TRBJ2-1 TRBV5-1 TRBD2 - TGCGCCAGCAGCCCAGGGACTAGCGTTCTCAATGAGCAGTTCTTC CASSPGTSVLNEQFF
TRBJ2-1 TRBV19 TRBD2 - TGTGCCAGTAGTGTGGGGACTAGCGGGACCTACAATGAGCAGTTCTTC CASSVGTSGTYNEQFF
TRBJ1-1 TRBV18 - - TGTGCCAGCTCCGAGGGAGGGAGGAAAGCTTTCTTT CASSEGGRKAFF
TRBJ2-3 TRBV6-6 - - TGTGCCAGCCGTTGGACTGGACGGCAGACAGATACGCAGTATTTT CASRWTGRQTDTQYF
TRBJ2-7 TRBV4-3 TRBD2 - TGCGCCAGCAGCCAAAGCGGACTAGCGGAAGTATACGAGCAGTACTTC CASSQSGLAEVYEQYF
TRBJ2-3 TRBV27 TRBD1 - TGTGCCAGCAGTTTACTCAGGGGGAGCCAACCTAGCACAGATACGCAGTATTTT CASSLLRGSQPSTDTQYF
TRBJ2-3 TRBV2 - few TGTGCCAGCACGAGAAATCCTAGCACAGATACGCAGTATTTT CASTRNPSTDTQYF
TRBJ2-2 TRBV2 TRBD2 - TGTGCCAGCAGACAACATGGGACTAGCGGGCCCACCGGGGAGCTGTTTTTT CASRQHGTSGPTGELFF
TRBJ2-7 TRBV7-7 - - TGTGCTAGCAGCTTAACAGGGAACTCCTACGAGCAGTACTTC CASSLTGNSYEQYF
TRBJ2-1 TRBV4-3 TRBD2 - TGCGCCAGCAGCCAAGATGTCGCTAGCGGGTTCGTTGTCAATGAGCAGTTCTTC CASSQDVASGFVVNEQFF
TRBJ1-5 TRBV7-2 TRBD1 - TGTGCCAGCAGCTTAGGGGGACAGTATCAGCCCCAGCATTTT CASSLGGQYQPQHF
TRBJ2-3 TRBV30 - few TGTGCCTGGGGGCAGGGGAATACGCAGTATTTT CAWGQGNTQYF
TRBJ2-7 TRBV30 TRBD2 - TGTGCCTGGTCTGGAGGGAACGGGAGGATACACGAGCAGTACTTC CAWSGGNGRIHEQYF
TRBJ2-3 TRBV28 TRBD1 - TGTGCCAGCAGTTTCCGGACAGGGGTGACAGATACGCAGTATTTT CASSFRTGVTDTQYF
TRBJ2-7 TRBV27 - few TGTGCCAGCAGTTTCAGGGGTAGCTACGAGCAGTACTTC CASSFRGSYEQYF
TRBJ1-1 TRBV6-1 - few TGTGCCGGCGCTACAGGACCTGAAGCTTTCTTT CAGATGPEAFF
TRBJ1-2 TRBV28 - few TGTGCCAGCAGTTTTGGGGCTGGCTACACCTTC CASSFGAGYTF
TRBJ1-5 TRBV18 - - TGTGCCAGCTCACCACAGCAGGGGACGGGTCAGCCCCAGCATTTT CASSPQQGTGQPQHF
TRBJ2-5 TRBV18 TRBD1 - TGTGCCAGCTCACCACGCCCGACAGGGGAAGAGACCCAGTACTTC CASSPRPTGEETQYF
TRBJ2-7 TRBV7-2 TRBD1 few TGTGCCAGCAGCCCAGGGGGCGAGCAGTACTTC CASSPGGEQYF
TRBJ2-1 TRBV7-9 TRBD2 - TGTGCCAGCAGCTCGGGACTAGCGGGAGTGGGTGAGCAGTTCTTC CASSSGLAGVGEQFF
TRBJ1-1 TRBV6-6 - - TGTGCCACGTTGACAACAATCATGAACACTGAAGCTTTCTTT CATLTTIMNTEAFF
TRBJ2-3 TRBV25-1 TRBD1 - TGTGCCAGCAGTGACCCCGCCGGGACAGGCCTAGATACGCAGTATTTT CASSDPAGTGLDTQYF
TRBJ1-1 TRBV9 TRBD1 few TGTGCCAGCAGCGCCTTAACAGGGGGCGAGGCTGAAGCTTTCTTT CASSALTGGEAEAFF
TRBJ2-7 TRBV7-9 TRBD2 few TGTGCCAGCAGCTTAGGGGGGAGGGGCGAGCAGTACTTC CASSLGGRGEQYF
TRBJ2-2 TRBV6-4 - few TGTGCCAGCAGACAGGGCCCCGGGGAGCTGTTTTTT CASRQGPGELFF
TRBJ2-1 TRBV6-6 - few TGTGCCAGCAGTCATATACCGGGAAATGAGCAGTTCTTC CASSHIPGNEQFF
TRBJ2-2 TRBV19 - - TGTGCCAGTAGTATTCGAAGCGGAGACACCGGGGAGCTGTTTTTT CASSIRSGDTGELFF
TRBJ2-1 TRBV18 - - TGTGCCAGCTCACCGCGGCCCCGTTACAATGAGCAGTTCTTC CASSPRPRYNEQFF
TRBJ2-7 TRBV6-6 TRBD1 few TGTGCCAGCAGGACGGACAGGCACTCCTACGAGCAGTACTTC CASRTDRHSYEQYF
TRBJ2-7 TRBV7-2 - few TGTGCCAGCAGCCCGAGGGCAGGCCCTGTTAACTCCTACGAGCAGTACTTC CASSPRAGPVNSYEQYF
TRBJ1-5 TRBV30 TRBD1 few TGTGCCTGGAGAGAAGGGGGCGAACTTTATAATCAGCCCCAGCATTTT CAWREGGELYNQPQHF
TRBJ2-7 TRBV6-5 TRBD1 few TGTGCCAGCAGCCGCGCCGCGACAGGGGACTACGAGCAGTACTTC CASSRAATGDYEQYF
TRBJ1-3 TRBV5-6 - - TGTGCCAGCAGCTTGATGGGAGAGGGCAACACCATATATTTT CASSLMGEGNTIYF
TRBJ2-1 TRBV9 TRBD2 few TGTGCCAGCAGCGAGGGGGGACTAGCGGGAGACAATGAGCAGTTCTTC CASSEGGLAGDNEQFF
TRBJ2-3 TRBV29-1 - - TGCAGCACTCGGGAGCCCGCAGATACGCAGTATTTT CSTREPADTQYF
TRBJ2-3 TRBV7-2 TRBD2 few TGTGCCAGTGGACTAGCGGGACGCACAGATACGCAGTATTTT CASGLAGRTDTQYF
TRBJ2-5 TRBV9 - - TGTGCCAGCAGCGACGCGAGGAGGGGCGGGCAAGAGACCCAGTACTTC CASSDARRGGQETQYF
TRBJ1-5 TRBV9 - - TGTGCCAGCAGCGGACAGCCAGCCATTAATCAGCCCCAGCATTTT CASSGQPAINQPQHF
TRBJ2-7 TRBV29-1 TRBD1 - TGCAGCGTAAATAACAGGGGTGGTTACGAGCAGTACTTC CSVNNRGGYEQYF
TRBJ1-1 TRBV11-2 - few TGTGCCAGCAGCGAAGGGGCCGCACCTGAAGCTTTCTTT CASSEGAAPEAFF